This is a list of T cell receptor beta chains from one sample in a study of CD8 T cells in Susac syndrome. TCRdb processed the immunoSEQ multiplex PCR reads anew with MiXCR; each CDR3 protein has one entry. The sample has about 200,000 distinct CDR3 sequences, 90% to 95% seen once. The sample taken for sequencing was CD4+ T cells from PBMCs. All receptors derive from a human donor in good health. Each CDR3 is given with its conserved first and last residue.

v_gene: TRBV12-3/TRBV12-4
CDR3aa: CASTSRTDLNEKLFF

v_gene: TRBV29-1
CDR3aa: CSVGQGVLYEQYF

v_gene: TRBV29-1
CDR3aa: CSVGAGLDTQYF

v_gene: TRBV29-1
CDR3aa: CSAHRASGTEAFF

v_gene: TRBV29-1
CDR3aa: CSVRASDTEAFF

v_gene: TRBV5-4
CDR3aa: CASSPQREGNNEQFF

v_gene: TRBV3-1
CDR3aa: CASSQNYGYTF

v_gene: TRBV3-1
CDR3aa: CASSHDRVVAFF

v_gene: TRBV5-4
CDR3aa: CASSLNRDMGYF

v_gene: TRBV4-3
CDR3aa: CASSQEVEDTQYF

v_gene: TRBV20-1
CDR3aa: CSARAPLRVGTQYF

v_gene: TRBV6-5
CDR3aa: CASSYSASGEETQYF

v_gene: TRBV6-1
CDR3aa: CASRLAGGTQYF

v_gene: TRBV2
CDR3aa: CASSPGHRDQPQHF

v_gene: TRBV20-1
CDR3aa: CSAREDSRFNQPQHF

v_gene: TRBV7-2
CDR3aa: CASRTRDSSYEQYF

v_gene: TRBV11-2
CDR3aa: CASSFRGHEQFF

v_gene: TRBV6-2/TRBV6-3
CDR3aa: CASSSGTSLLNEQFF

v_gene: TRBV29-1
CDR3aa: CSVEDPPGYGYTF

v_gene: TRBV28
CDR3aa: CASIPDRASTDTQYF

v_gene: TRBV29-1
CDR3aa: CSVEGLASNTEAFF

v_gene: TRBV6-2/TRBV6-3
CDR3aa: CASSLDPQQPQHF

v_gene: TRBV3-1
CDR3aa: CASSLGLAGGELFF

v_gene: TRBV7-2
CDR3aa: CASSSQQLHTGELFF

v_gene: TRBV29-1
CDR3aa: CSATTGGNTEAFF

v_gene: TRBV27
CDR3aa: CASSIGGYGYTF

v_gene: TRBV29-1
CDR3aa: CSVDHRDRGINEQFF

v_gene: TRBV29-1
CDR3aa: CSGGDLAKNIQYF

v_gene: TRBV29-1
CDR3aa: CSVVLRDWDNEQFF

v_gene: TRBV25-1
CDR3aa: CASSAAGGHNEQFF

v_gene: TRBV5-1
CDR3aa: CASSFAEITETQYF